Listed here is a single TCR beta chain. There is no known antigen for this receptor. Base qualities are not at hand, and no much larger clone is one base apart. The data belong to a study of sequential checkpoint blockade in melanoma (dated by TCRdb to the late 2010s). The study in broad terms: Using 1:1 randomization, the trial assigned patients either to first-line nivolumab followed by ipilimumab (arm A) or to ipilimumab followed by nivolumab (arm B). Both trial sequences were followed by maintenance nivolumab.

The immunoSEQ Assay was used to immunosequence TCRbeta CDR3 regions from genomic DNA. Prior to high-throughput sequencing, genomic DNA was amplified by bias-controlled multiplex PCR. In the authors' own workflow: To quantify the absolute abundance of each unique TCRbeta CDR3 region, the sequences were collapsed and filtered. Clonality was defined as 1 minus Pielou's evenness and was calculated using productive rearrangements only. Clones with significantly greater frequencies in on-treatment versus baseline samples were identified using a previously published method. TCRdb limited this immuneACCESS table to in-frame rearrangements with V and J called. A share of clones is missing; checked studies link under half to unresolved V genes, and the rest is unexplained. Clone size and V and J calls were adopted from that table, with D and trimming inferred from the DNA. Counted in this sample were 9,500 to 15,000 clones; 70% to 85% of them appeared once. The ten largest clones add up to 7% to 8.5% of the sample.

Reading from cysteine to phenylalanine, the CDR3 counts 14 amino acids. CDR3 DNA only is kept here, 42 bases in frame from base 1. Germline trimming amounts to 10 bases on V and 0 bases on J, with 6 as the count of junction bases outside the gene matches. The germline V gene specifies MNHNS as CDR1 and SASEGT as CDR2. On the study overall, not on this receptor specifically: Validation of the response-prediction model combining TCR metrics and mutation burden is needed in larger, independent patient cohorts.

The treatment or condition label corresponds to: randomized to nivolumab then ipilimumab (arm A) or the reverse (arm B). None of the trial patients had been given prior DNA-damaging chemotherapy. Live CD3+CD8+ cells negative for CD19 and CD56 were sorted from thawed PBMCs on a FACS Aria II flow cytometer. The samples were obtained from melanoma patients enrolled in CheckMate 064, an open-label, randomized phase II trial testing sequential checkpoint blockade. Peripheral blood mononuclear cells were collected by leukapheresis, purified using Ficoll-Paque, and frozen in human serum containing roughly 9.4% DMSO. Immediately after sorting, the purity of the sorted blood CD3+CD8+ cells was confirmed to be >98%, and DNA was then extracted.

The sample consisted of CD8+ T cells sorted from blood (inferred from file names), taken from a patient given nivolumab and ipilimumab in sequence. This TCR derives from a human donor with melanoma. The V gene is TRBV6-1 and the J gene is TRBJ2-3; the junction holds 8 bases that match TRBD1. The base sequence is TGTGCCACTGAGACAGGGGTGAGCACAGATACGCAGTATTTT. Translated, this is CATETGVSTDTQYF.